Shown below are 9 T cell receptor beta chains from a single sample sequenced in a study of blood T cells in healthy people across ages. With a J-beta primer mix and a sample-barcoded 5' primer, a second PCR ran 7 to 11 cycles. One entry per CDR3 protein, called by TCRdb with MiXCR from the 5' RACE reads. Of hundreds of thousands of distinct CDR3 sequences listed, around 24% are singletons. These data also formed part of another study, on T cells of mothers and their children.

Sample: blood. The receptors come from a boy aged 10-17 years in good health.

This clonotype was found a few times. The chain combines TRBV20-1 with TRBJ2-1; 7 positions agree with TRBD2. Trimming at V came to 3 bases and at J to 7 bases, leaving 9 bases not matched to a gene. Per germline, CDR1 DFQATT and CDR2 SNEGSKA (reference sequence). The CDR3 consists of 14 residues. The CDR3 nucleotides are TGCAGTGCTAGGGGATGGGTGCGGGAGAATGAGCAGTTCTTC. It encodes CSARGWVRENEQFF.

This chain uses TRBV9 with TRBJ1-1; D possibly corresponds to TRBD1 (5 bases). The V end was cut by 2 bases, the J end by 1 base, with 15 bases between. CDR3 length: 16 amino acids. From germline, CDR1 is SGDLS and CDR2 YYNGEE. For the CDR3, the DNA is TGTGCCAGCAGCGTCGCCCCCCCGGGGCGGAACACTGAAGCTTTCTTT. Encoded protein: CASSVAPPGRNTEAFF.

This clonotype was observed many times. The chain's CDR3 is CASSGNTEAFF. The CDR3 nucleotides read TGTGCCAGCAGTGGGAACACTGAAGCTTTCTTT. This chain uses TRBV25-1 with TRBJ1-1; no clear D. The CDR3 totals 11 residues. The V end was cut by 4 bases, the J end by 1 base, with 1 base between. The germline CDR1 and CDR2 sequences are MGHDK and SYGVNS.

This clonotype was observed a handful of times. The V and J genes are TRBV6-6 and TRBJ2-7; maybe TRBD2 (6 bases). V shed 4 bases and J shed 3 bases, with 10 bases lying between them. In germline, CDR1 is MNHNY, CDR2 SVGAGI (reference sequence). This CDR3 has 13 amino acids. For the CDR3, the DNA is TGTGCCAGCAGTTCCAGCGGGTTCTACGAGCAGTACTTC. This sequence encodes CASSSSGFYEQYF.

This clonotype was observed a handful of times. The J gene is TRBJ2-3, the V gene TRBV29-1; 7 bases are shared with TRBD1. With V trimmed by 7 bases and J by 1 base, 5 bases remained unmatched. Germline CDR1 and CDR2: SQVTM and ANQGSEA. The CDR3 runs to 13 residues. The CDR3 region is CSGRTGGTDTQYF. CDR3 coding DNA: TGCAGCGGCCGGACAGGCGGCACAGATACGCAGTATTTT.

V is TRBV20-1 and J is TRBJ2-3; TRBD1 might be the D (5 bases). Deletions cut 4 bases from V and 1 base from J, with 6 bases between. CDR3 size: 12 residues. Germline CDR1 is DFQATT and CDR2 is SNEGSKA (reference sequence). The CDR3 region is CSATTGTDTQYF. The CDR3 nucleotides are TGCAGTGCTACGACAGGCACAGATACGCAGTATTTT.

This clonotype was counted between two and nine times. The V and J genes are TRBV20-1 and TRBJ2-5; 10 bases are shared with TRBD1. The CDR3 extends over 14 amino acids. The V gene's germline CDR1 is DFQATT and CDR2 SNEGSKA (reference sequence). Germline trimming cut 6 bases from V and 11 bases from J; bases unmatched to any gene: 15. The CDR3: CSASLRQGAEEQYF. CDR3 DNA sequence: TGCAGTGCCTCATTACGACAGGGGGCTGAAGAGCAGTACTTC.

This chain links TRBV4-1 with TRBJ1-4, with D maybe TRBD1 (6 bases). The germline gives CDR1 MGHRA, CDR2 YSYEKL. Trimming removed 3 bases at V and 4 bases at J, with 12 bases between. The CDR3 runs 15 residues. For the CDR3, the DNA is TGCGCCAGCAGCCAGGCTTGGACAGTTAATGAAAAACTGTTTTTT. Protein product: CASSQAWTVNEKLFF.

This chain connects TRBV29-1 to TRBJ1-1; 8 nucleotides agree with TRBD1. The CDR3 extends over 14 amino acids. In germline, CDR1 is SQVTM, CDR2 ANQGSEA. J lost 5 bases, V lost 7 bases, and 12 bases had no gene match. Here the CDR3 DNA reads TGCAGCGCCCGCTCTACAGGGGGGGGAACTGAAGCTTTCTTT. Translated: CSARSTGGGTEAFF.